This TCR beta chain derives from a study of cytomegalovirus exposure and HLA in healthy donors. This clone was picked up one time. The PCR ran on 60 Vbeta and 13 Jbeta primers. Here immunoSEQ multiplex PCR was the method, and the copy in TCRdb shows in-frame clones only, minus some. The sample gives around 130,000 clones, 77% of which show up once; roughly 5.8% is in the top ten. The material sequenced was PBMCs. This TCR was recovered from a man aged 18 to 29 in good health and CMV-seropositive.

Here the CDR3 reads CASSVPGLAGGPPTYEQYF. The CDR3 nucleotides read TGTGCCAGTAGTGTACCGGGACTAGCGGGAGGGCCCCCCACCTACGAGCAGTACTTC. J is TRBJ2-7 and V is TRBV19; 16 bases align to TRBD2. The CDR3 has 19 residues. Germline values: CDR1 LNHDA, CDR2 SQIVND (reference sequence). Trimming at V came to 5 bases and at J to 2 bases, leaving 12 bases not matched to a gene.